This T cell receptor (beta chain) was recovered during a study of T cell responses to AZD1222 COVID-19 vaccine. Study-level background: Recipients boosted at about 4 weeks or about 12 weeks are pooled. Findings and limits, study-wide: Donors were chiefly white British, with a greater number of females, and clonal diversity was perhaps underestimated. Close to half of all spike-specific TCRs reportedly target regions of the variants that are unmutated. Among those given AZD1222, only 5 to 7 were seropositive at baseline.

Remarks on this clone: Its specificity is unknown.

The CDR3 has 16 residues. CDR1 is SGHDN, CDR2 FVKESK, per germline. V lost 4 bases, J lost 2 bases, and 5 bases stayed unmatched. Clones were sequenced by immunoSEQ multiplex PCR, and TCRdb holds only the in-frame ones, with some missing. The table lists approximately 140,000 clones, roughly 90% of them singletons. The source material was peripheral blood, sampled on day 0 of AZD1222 vaccination. V gene TRBV14 combines with J gene TRBJ2-6, with 7 bases matching TRBD1. The sequence derives from an adult in good health. The CDR3 nucleotides are TGTGCCAGCAGCCCGGACAGGACTGCTGGGGCCAACGTCCTGACTTTC. Residues: CASSPDRTAGANVLTF.